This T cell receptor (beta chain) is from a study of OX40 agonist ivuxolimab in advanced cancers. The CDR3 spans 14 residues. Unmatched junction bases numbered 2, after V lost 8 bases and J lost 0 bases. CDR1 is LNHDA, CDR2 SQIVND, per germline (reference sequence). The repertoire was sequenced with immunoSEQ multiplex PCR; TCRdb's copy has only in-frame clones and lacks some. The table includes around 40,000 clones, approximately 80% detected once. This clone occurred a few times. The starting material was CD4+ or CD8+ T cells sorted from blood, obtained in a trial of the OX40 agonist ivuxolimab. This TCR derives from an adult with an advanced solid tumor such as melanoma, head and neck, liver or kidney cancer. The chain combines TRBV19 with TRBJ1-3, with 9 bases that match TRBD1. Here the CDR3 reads CASGTGSSGNTIYF. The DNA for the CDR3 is TGTGCCAGTGGGACAGGGAGCTCTGGAAACACCATATATTTT.